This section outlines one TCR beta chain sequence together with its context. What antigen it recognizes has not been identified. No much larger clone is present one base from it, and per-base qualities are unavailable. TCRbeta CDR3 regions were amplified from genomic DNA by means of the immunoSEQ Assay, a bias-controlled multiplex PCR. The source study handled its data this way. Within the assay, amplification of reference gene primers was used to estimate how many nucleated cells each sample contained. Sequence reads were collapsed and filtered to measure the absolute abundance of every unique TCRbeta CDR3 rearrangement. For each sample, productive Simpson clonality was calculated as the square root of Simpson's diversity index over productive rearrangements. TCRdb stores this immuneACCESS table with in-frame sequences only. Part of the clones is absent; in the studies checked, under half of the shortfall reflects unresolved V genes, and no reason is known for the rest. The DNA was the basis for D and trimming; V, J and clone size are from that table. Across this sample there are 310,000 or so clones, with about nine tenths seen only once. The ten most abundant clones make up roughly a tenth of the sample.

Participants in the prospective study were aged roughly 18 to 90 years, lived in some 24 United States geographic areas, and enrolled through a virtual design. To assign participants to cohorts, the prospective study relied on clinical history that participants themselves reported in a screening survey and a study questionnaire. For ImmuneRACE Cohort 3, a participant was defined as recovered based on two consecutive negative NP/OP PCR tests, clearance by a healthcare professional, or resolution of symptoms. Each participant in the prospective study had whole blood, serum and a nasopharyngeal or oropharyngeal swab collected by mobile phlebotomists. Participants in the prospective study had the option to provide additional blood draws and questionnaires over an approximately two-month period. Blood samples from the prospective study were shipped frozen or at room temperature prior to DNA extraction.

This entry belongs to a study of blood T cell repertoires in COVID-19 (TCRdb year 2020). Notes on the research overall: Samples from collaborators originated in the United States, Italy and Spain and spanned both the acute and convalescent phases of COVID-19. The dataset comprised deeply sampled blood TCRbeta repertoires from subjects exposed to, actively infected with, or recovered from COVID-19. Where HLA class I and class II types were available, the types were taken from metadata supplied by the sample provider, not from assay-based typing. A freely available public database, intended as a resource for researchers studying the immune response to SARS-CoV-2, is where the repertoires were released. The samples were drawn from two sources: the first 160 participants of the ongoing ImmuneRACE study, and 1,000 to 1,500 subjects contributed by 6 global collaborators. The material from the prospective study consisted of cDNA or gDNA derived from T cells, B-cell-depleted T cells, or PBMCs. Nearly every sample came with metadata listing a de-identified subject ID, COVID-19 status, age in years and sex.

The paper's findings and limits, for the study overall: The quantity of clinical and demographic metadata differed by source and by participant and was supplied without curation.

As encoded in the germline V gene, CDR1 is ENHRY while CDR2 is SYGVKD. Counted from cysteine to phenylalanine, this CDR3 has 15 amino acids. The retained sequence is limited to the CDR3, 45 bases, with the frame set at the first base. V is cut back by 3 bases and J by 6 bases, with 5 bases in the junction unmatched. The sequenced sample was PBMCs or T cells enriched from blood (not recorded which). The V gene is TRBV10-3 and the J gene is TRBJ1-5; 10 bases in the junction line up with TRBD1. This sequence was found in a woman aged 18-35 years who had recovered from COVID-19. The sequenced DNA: TGTGCCATCAGTGACCAGGACAGGGGGTTTCAGCCCCAGCATTTT. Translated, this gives CAISDQDRGFQPQHF.